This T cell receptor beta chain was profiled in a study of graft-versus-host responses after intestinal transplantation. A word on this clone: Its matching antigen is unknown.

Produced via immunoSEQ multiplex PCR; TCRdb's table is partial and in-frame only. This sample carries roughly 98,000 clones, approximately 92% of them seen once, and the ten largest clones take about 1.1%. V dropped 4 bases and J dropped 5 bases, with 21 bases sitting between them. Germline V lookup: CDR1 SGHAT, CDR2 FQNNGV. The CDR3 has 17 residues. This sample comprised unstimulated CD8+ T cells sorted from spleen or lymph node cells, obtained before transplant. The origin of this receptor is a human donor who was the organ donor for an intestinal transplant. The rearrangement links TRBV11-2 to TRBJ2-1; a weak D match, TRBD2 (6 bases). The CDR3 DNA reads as TGTGCCAGCAGCTCCTCATGGGGGTGGGGGACTGACAATGAGCAGTTCTTC. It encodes CASSSSWGWGTDNEQFF.